One sample yielded the 15 T cell receptor beta chains listed below, sequenced in a study of blood T cell repertoires in COVID-19. Sequencing was performed with immunoSEQ multiplex PCR; in TCRdb, only in-frame clones are kept and a portion is missing. Of hundreds of thousands of clones detected, roughly four fifths appear once; the ten largest clones hold under 2%. Sequencing was done on a sample of peripheral blood. These receptors were obtained from a woman of 80 years or more with acute or convalescent COVID-19.

V usage is TRBV6-5 and J usage is TRBJ1-2, with 9 positions matching TRBD1. V was pared by 6 bases and J by 1 base, with 6 bases of the junction left unmatched. CDR3 size: 15 residues. The germline V gene has CDR1 MNHEY and CDR2 SVGAGI. CDR3 in amino acids: CASRRTGEGNYGYTF. For the CDR3, the DNA is TGTGCCAGCAGGAGGACAGGGGAGGGTAACTATGGCTACACCTTC.

The genes are TRBV28 and TRBJ2-7, with 10 bases that match TRBD2. Germline V gives CDR1 MDHEN, CDR2 SYDVKM. The J segment lost 2 bases and the V segment lost 6 bases, leaving 7 bases of the junction unmatched. This CDR3 is 15 amino acids long. The DNA of the CDR3 is TGTGCCAGCAGACCTAGCGGGAGAGATCCCTACGAGCAGTACTTC. This translates into CASRPSGRDPYEQYF.

The chain has TRBV20-1 and TRBJ2-1; 8 bases align to TRBD2. The germline CDR1 and CDR2 sequences are DFQATT and SNEGSKA (reference sequence). Germline trimming cut 3 bases from V and 0 bases from J; bases unmatched to any gene: 7. This CDR3 region has 16 residues. The DNA for the CDR3 is TGCAGTGCTAGTAGGGCGGGAGGCGTCTCCTACAATGAGCAGTTCTTC. Protein: CSASRAGGVSYNEQFF.

The chain combines TRBV7-9 with TRBJ1-1; TRBD1 agrees at 8 bases. The CDR3 totals 14 residues. The junction had 5 bases not matched to a gene; V was cut back by 4 bases and J by 4 bases. Germline V gene lookup returns CDR1 SEHNR and CDR2 FQNEAQ (reference sequence). The CDR3 spells CASSSTGGSTEAFF. DNA for the CDR3: TGTGCCAGCAGCTCCACAGGGGGGAGCACTGAAGCTTTCTTT.

The rearrangement uses TRBV7-6 and TRBJ2-1; D might be TRBD2 (6 bases). The germline V gene encodes CDR1 SGHVS and CDR2 FNYEAQ. CDR3 length: 15 amino acids. V was clipped by 1 base and J by 4 bases, with 11 bases between them. As DNA, the CDR3 is TGTGCCAGCAGCTTAGGTGGACGGGGGTACAATGAGCAGTTCTTC. Translated, it gives CASSLGGRGYNEQFF.

V is TRBV28 and J is TRBJ2-7; D is perhaps TRBD1 (6 bases). This CDR3 has 15 residues. The V end was cut by 6 bases, the J end by 1 base, with 16 bases between. Germline lookup yields CDR1 MDHEN and CDR2 SYDVKM. Written as DNA, the CDR3 is TGTGCCAGCAGCCTCCCCTCCAGGGGTTCCTACGAGCAGTACTTC. Amino acids: CASSLPSRGSYEQYF.

The chain has TRBV6-5 and TRBJ2-7; 8 bases line up with TRBD1. CDR1 is MNHEY, CDR2 SVGAGI, per germline. CDR3 length equals 15 residues. J lost 3 bases, V lost 6 bases, and 10 bases had no gene match. For the CDR3, the DNA is TGTGCCAGCAGATTTGGACAGGGACCCCACTACGAGCAGTACTTC. Protein product: CASRFGQGPHYEQYF.

The V and J genes are TRBV27 and TRBJ1-6; TRBD1 is a possible D gene (5 bases). Germline V gene data show CDR1 as MNHEY and CDR2 as SMNVEV (reference sequence). The CDR3 has 15 residues. Between the trimmed V and J ends, which lost 6 bases and 8 bases, there was a span of 17 bases. DNA for the CDR3: TGTGCCAGCAGCCGGGGGATGGGACCTGATTCACCCCTCCACTTT. This encodes CASSRGMGPDSPLHF.

The sample holds one count of this clone. This rearrangement joins TRBV6-4 to TRBJ2-3; 7 positions match TRBD2. The germline V gene has CDR1 MRHNA and CDR2 SNTAGT. With 4 bases clipped from V and 5 bases from J, the junction kept 3 bases outside the gene matches. The CDR3 covers 13 residues. CDR3 sequence (DNA): TGTGCCAGCAGTGTGCAGCGGGGAGATACGCAGTATTTT. It is translated as CASSVQRGDTQYF.

This chain connects TRBV10-3 to TRBJ1-2, with 7 positions matching TRBD1. Germline-derived CDR1 and CDR2 are ENHRY and SYGVKD. The CDR3 consists of 14 residues. V trimming: 7 bases; J trimming: 0 bases; junction bases outside the gene matches: 5. CDR3 DNA: TGTGCCATCAAGGGACAGATAACTAACTATGGCTACACCTTC. Translating it yields CAIKGQITNYGYTF.

The chain recombines TRBV19 with TRBJ2-3, with 12 bases lining up with TRBD2. Germline loops: CDR1 LNHDA, CDR2 SQIVND (reference sequence). This CDR3 is 18 amino acids long. The trim removed 2 bases at V and 2 bases at J, leaving 8 bases unmatched. The CDR3: CASSILRLAGAVTDTQYF. The CDR3 region has the DNA TGTGCCAGTAGTATATTAAGACTAGCGGGGGCCGTCACAGATACGCAGTATTTT.

The genes are TRBV30 and TRBJ2-5; D remains ambiguous. The CDR3 is 12 amino acids. The V and J ends lost 4 bases and 5 bases respectively, with 11 bases between them. Looked up from germline, CDR1 is GTSNPN and CDR2 is SVGIG (reference sequence). The CDR3 reads CAWISPSETQYF. CDR3 sequence (DNA): TGTGCCTGGATATCCCCTTCGGAGACCCAGTACTTC.

This rearrangement joins TRBV6-4 to TRBJ2-2; 10 nucleotides agree with TRBD2. Losses at the gene ends were 2 bases for V and 9 bases for J; bases not matched to a gene: 12. This CDR3 comprises 17 residues. The germline CDR1 and CDR2 sequences are MRHNA and SNTAGT. The CDR3 here is CASSDRALAGVVRELFF. Written as DNA, the CDR3 is TGTGCCAGCAGTGACCGGGCGCTAGCGGGAGTGGTGAGGGAGCTGTTTTTT.

The rearrangement uses TRBV2 and TRBJ1-1; no definite D call. The CDR3 spans 11 residues. CDR1 and CDR2 (germline): SNHLY, FYNNEI. V lost 7 bases to trimming and J lost 5 bases, with 8 bases between them. The CDR3 loop is CASKRETEAFF. The DNA for the CDR3 is TGTGCCAGCAAACGGGAGACTGAAGCTTTCTTT.

Written as DNA, the CDR3 is TGTGCCAGCAGTTACTCACTAGCGGTAACCTACGAGCAGTACTTC. Residues: CASSYSLAVTYEQYF. The rearrangement joins TRBV6-2 or TRBV6-3 to TRBJ2-7; 8 nucleotides align to TRBD2. V lost 0 bases, J lost 2 bases, and 3 bases stayed unmatched. Germline V gene data show CDR1 as MNHEY and CDR2 as SVGEGT. This CDR3 contains 15 residues.